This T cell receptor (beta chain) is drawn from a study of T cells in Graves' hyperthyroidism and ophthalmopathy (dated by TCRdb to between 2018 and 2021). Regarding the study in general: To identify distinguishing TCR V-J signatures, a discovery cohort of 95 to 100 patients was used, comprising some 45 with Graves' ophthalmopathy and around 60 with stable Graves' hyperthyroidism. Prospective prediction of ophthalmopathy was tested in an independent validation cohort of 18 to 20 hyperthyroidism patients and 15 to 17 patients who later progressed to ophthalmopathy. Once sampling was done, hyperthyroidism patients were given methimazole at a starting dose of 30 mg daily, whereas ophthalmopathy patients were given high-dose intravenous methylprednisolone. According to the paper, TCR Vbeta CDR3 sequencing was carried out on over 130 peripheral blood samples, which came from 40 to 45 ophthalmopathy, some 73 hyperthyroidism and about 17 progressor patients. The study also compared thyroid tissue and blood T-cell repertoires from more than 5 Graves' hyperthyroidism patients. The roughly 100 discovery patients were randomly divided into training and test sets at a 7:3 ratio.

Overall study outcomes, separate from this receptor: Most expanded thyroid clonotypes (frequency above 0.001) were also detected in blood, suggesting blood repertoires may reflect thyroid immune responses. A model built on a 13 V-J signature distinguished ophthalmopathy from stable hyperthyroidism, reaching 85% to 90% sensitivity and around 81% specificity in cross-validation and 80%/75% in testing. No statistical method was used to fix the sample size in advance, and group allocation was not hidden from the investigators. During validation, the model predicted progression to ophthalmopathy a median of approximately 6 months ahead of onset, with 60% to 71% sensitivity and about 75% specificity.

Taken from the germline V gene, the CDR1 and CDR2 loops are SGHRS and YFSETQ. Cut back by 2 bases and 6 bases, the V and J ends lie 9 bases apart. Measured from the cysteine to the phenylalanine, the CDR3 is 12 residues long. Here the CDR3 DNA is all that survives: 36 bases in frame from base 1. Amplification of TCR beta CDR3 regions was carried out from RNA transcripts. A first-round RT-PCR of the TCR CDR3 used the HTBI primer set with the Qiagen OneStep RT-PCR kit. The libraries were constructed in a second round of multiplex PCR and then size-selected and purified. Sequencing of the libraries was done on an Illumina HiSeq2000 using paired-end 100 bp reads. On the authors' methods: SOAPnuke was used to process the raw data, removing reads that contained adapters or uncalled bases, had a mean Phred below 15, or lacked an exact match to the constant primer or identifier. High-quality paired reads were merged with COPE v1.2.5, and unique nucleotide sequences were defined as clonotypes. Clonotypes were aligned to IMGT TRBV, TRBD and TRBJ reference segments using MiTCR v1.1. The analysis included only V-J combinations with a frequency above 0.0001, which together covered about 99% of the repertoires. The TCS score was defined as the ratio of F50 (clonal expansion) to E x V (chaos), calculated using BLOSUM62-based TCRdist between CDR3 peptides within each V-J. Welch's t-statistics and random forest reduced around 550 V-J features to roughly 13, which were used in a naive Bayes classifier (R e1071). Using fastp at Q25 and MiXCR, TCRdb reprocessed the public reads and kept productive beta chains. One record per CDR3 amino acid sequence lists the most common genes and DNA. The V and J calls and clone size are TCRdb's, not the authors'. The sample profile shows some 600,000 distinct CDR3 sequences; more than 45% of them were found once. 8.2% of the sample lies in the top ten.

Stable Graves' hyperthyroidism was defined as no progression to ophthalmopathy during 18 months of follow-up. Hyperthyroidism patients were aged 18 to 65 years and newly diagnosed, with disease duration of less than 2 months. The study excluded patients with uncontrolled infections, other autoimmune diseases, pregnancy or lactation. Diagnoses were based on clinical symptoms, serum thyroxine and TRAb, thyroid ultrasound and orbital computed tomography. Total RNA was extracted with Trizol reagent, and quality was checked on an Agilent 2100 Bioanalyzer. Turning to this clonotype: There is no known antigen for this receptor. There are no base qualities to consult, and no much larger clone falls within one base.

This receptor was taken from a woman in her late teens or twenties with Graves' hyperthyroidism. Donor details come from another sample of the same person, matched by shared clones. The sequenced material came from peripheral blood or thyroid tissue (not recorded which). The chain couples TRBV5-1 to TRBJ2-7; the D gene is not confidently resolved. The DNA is TGCGCCAGCAGCTTAACTCCGACCGAGCAGTACTTC. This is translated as CASSLTPTEQYF.